This T cell receptor (beta chain) emerged from a study of cytomegalovirus exposure and HLA in healthy donors. Study-level information: Of 300 to 450 genotyped donors, 65% to 85% clustered with self-reported Caucasian donors.

With respect to this clone: Its antigen is unknown.

Findings of the study overall: Many donors shared some public TCRs, even though most TCR sequences were rare. Reportedly, diagnosis of cytomegalovirus status by the classifier showed high specificity and sensitivity.

The germline V gene has CDR1 KGHSH and CDR2 LQKENI. Trimming took off 4 bases at V and 5 bases at J, with 14 bases between the two ends. The CDR3 sequence is 15 residues long. Researchers ran the PCR with 60 Vbeta and 13 Jbeta primers. TCRdb's table, derived via immunoSEQ multiplex PCR, lists solely in-frame clones and lacks some. The table records 100,000 to 150,000 clones, around 72% of them present only once. Sequenced: PBMCs. The chain is built from TRBV18 and TRBJ2-2; TRBD2 might be the D (6 bases). This receptor was identified in a man aged 30 to 45 in good health and CMV-seronegative. CDR3 amino acids: CASSRMSGRTGELFF. Written as DNA, the CDR3 is TGTGCCAGCTCACGTATGTCCGGGAGAACCGGGGAGCTGTTTTTT.